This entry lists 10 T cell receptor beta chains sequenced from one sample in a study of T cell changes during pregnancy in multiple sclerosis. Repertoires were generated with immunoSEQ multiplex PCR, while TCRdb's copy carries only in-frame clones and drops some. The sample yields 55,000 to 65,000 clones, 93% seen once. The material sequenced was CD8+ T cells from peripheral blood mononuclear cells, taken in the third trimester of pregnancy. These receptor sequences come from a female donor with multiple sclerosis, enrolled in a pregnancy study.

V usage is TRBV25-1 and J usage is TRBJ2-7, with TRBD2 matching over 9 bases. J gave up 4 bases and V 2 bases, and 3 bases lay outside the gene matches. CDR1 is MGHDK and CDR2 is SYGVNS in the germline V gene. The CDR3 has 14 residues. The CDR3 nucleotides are TGTGCCAGCAGTGAAAGTAGCGGGAGTTACGAGCAGTACTTC. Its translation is CASSESSGSYEQYF.

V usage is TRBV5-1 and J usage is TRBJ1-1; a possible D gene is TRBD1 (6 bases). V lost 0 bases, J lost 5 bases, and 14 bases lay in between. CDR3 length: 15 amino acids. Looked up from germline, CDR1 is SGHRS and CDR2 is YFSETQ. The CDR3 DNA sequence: TGCGCCAGCAGCTTGGACAGGGTACGTTGGACTGAAGCTTTCTTT. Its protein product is CASSLDRVRWTEAFF.

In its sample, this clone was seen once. CDR3 region: CASSLLLAGSTDTQYF. CDR3 bases: TGTGCCAGCAGCTTGTTACTAGCGGGAAGCACAGATACGCAGTATTTT. The chain is built from TRBV5-6 and TRBJ2-3; TRBD2 matches 10 bases. Germline trimming cut 1 base from V and 0 bases from J; bases unmatched to any gene: 2. The germline gives CDR1 SGHDT, CDR2 YYEEEE. This CDR3 spans 16 amino acids. Full variable domain (missing parts from reference TRBV5-6 and TRBJ2-3): DAGVTQSPTHLIKTRGQQVTLRCSPKSGHDTVSWYQQALGQGPQFIFQYYEEEERQRGNFPDRFSGHQFPNYSSELNVNALLLGDSALYLCASSLLLAGSTDTQYFGPGTRLTVL.

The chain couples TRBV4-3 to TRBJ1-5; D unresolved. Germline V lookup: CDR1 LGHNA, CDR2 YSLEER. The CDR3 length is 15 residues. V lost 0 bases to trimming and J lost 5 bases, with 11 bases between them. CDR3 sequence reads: CASSQDHLTDQPQHF. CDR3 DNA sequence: TGCGCCAGCAGCCAAGATCATTTAACGGATCAGCCCCAGCATTTT.

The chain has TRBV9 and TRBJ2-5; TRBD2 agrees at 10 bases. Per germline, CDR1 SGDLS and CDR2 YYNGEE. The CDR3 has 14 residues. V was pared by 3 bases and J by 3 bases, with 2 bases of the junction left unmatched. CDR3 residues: CASSASGSKETQYF. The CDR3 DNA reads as TGTGCCAGCAGCGCTAGCGGGAGCAAAGAGACCCAGTACTTC.

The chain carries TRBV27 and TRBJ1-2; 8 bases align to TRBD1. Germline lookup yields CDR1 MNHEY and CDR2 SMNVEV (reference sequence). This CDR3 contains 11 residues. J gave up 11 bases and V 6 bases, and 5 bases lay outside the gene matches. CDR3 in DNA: TGTGCCAGCAGAACAGGGGGGGGGTACACCTTC. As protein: CASRTGGGYTF.

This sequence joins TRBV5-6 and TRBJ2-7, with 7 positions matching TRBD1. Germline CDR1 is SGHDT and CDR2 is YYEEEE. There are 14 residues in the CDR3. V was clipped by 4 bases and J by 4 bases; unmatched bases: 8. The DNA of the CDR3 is TGTGCCAGCAGCGAGGGGGCGCTCCCTTACGAGCAGTACTTC. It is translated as CASSEGALPYEQYF.

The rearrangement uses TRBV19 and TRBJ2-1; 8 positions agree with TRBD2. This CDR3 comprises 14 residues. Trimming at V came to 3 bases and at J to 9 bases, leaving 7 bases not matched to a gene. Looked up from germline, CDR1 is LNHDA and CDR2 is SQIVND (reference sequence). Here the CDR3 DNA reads TGTGCCAGTAGTATCACGGGAGGGCCGGGTGAGCAGTTCTTC. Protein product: CASSITGGPGEQFF. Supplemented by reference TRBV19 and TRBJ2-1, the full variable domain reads DGGITQSPKYLFRKEGQNVTLSCEQNLNHDAMYWYRQDPGQGLRLIYYSQIVNDFQKGDIAEGYSVSREKKESFPLTVTSAQKNPTAFYLCASSITGGPGEQFFGPGTRLTVL.

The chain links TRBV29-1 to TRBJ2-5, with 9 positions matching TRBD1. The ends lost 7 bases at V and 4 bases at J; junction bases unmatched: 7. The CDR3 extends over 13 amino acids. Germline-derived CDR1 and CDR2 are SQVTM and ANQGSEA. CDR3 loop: CSGRTGAGETQYF. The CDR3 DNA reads TGCAGCGGCCGGACAGGGGCGGGAGAGACCCAGTACTTC.

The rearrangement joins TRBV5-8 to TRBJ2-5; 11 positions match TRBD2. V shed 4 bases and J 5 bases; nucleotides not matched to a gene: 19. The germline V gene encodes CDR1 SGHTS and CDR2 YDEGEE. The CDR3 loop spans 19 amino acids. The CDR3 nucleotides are TGTGCCAGCAGCCCGATGGGTGTACTAGCGGGAGATTTTGGGGAGACCCAGTACTTC. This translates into CASSPMGVLAGDFGETQYF.